This passage covers 18 T cell receptor beta chains from one sample sequenced in a study of blood T cell repertoires in COVID-19. TCRdb's table, derived via immunoSEQ multiplex PCR, lists solely in-frame clones and lacks some. Of approximately 500,000 clones listed, approximately 89% were seen once; the top ten hold 0.8% to 0.9%. The sample consisted of peripheral blood. These receptors all come from a man aged 18 to 35 with COVID-19, enrolled during active disease.

The rearrangement joins TRBV11-3 to TRBJ2-7; possibly TRBD1 for D (5 bases). Germline V gene data show CDR1 as SGHNT and CDR2 as YENEEA. The CDR3 extends over 13 amino acids. Trimming took 0 bases from V and 3 from J, leaving 6 bases between them. CDR3: CASSLETDYEQYF. The CDR3 DNA reads TGTGCCAGCAGCTTAGAGACAGACTACGAGCAGTACTTC. Full variable domain (rest looked up from reference TRBV11-3 and TRBJ2-7): EAGVVQSPRYKIIEKKQPVAFWCNPISGHNTLYWYLQNLGQGPELLIRYENEEAVDDSQLPKDRFSAERLKGVDSTLKIQPAELGDSAVYLCASSLETDYEQYFGPGTRLTVT.

The V and J genes are TRBV6-6 and TRBJ1-1, with TRBD1 matching 10 bases. CDR1 MNHNY and CDR2 SVGAGI come from the germline V gene (reference sequence). The junction had 8 bases not matched to a gene; V was cut back by 11 bases and J by 2 bases. The CDR3 loop spans 14 amino acids. CDR3 amino acids: CAATPTGGNTEAFF. DNA for the CDR3: TGTGCCGCTACTCCGACAGGGGGCAACACTGAAGCTTTCTTT.

J is TRBJ2-3 and V is TRBV2; 7 nucleotides line up with TRBD2. The CDR3 runs to 13 residues. The germline gives CDR1 SNHLY, CDR2 FYNNEI. V lost 6 bases to trimming and J lost 1 base; unmatched junction nucleotides: 1. The CDR3 sequence is CASRAGGTDTQYF. CDR3 coding DNA: TGTGCCAGCAGGGCGGGAGGCACAGATACGCAGTATTTT.

The chain carries TRBV4-1 and TRBJ2-1; TRBD2 matches at 10 bases. CDR1 is MGHRA and CDR2 is YSYEKL in the germline V gene. This CDR3 has 16 amino acids. Trimming cost V 1 base and J 1 base; bases outside gene matches: 1. The CDR3 region has the DNA TGCGCCAGCAGCCAAGGGACTAGCGGTTCCTACAATGAGCAGTTCTTC. Translation gives CASSQGTSGSYNEQFF.

This chain joins TRBV6-5 and TRBJ2-3; 8 nucleotides agree with TRBD1. Trimming removed 6 bases from V and 3 bases from J; junction bases left unmatched: 8. The V gene's germline CDR1 is MNHEY and CDR2 SVGAGI. The CDR3 sequence is 15 residues long. CDR3 region: CASRDRDRWTDTQYF. Here the CDR3 DNA reads TGTGCCAGCAGGGACCGGGACAGGTGGACAGATACGCAGTATTTT.

The V and J genes are TRBV5-4 and TRBJ1-1; D is possibly TRBD1 (6 bases). The length of the CDR3 is 14 residues. V gave up 4 bases and J gave up 1 base, with 11 bases separating them. Germline lookup yields CDR1 SGHNT and CDR2 YYREEE (reference sequence). Written as DNA, the CDR3 is TGTGCCAGCAGCCCTATACAGGGGAACACTGAAGCTTTCTTT. Its protein is CASSPIQGNTEAFF. The full variable domain, rest sourced from reference TRBV5-4 and TRBJ1-1, is ETGVTQSPTHLIKTRGQQVTLRCSSQSGHNTVSWYQQALGQGPQFIFQYYREEENGRGNFPPRFSGLQFPNYSSELNVNALELDDSALYLCASSPIQGNTEAFFGQGTRLTVV.

The V gene is TRBV4-1, the J gene TRBJ1-2; TRBD1 aligns across 9 bases. The CDR3 has 15 amino acids. CDR1 and CDR2 from the germline V gene are MGHRA and YSYEKL. V shed 1 base and J 5 bases; nucleotides not matched to a gene: 5. CDR3: CASSQGQGGGYGYTF. The CDR3 nucleotides read TGCGCCAGCAGCCAAGGACAGGGGGGTGGGTATGGCTACACCTTC.

The V call is TRBV18, the J call TRBJ1-4; 7 nucleotides match TRBD1. The CDR3 is 15 residues long. CDR1 is KGHSH and CDR2 is LQKENI in the germline V gene. The V and J ends lost 3 bases and 10 bases, in that order; junction bases with no gene match: 11. CDR3 sequence reads: CASSPTDRERSKLFF. For the CDR3, the DNA is TGTGCCAGCTCACCGACTGACAGGGAGAGGTCAAAACTGTTTTTT.

The chain is built from TRBV25-1 and TRBJ2-6, with a tentative D call TRBD2 (6 bases). Germline-derived CDR1 and CDR2 are MGHDK and SYGVNS. The length of the CDR3 is 17 residues. V was trimmed by 1 base and J by 0 bases, leaving 10 bases between them. CDR3 loop: CASSEFDGSSGANVLTF. CDR3 nucleotide sequence: TGTGCCAGCAGTGAATTTGACGGGAGCTCTGGGGCCAACGTCCTGACTTTC.

This sequence joins TRBV19 and TRBJ2-4, with a weak D call TRBD2 (5 bases). CDR1 is LNHDA, CDR2 SQIVND, per germline (reference sequence). V was pared by 6 bases and J by 1 base, with 19 bases between. This CDR3 contains 17 residues. CDR3 residues: CASRSLGRRDAKNIQYF. CDR3 nucleotide sequence: TGTGCCAGTAGGAGCCTAGGGAGAAGGGATGCCAAAAACATTCAGTACTTC.

Note on this clone: This specimen includes other DNA sequences encoding the same CDR3. This chain joins TRBV6-5 and TRBJ2-1; TRBD1 might be the D (6 bases). V was trimmed by 6 bases and J by 3 bases, leaving 9 bases between them. The CDR3 has 13 residues. Germline assignment: CDR1 MNHEY and CDR2 SVGAGI. DNA for the CDR3: TGTGCCAGCAGCATGGACAGCTACAATGAGCAGTTCTTC. Its protein is CASSMDSYNEQFF.

This rearrangement joins TRBV7-2 to TRBJ2-1; 15 positions match TRBD2. This CDR3 spans 16 amino acids. Germline trimming cut 5 bases from V and 9 bases from J; bases unmatched to any gene: 8. Per the germline V gene, CDR1 is SGHTA and CDR2 is FQGNSA. The DNA for the CDR3 is TGTGCCAGCAGCATCGGACTAGCGGGAGGGCAGGGTGAGCAGTTCTTC. This encodes CASSIGLAGGQGEQFF.

This clone was counted only a few times. The gene calls are TRBV5-6 and TRBJ1-2; no definite D call. Trimming left V 0 bases short and J 4 bases short, with 7 bases between. In germline, CDR1 is SGHDT, CDR2 YYEEEE. There are 13 residues in the CDR3. CDR3 bases: TGTGCCAGCAGCTTGGTAGCGGGCTATGGCTACACCTTC. Translation gives CASSLVAGYGYTF. The whole variable domain, filled in from reference TRBV5-6 and TRBJ1-2, reads DAGVTQSPTHLIKTRGQQVTLRCSPKSGHDTVSWYQQALGQGPQFIFQYYEEEERQRGNFPDRFSGHQFPNYSSELNVNALLLGDSALYLCASSLVAGYGYTFGSGTRLTVV.

The J gene is TRBJ1-1, the V gene TRBV11-2; 7 bases agree with TRBD1. The V and J ends lost 3 bases and 9 bases, in that order; junction bases with no gene match: 10. Germline loops: CDR1 SGHAT, CDR2 FQNNGV. The CDR3 has 14 amino acids. The CDR3 nucleotides read TGTGCCAGCAGCTTCCCCGACAGGGCTTGGAAAGCTTTCTTT. Amino acid sequence: CASSFPDRAWKAFF.

The genes are TRBV29-1 and TRBJ2-7, with D hard to call. CDR3 size: 13 residues. Germline assignment: CDR1 SQVTM and CDR2 ANQGSEA. Trimming removed 4 bases from V and 2 bases from J, with 12 bases in between. In nucleotides, the CDR3 is TGCAGCGTTGCCGGCTTGGGCACCTACGAGCAGTACTTC. This sequence encodes CSVAGLGTYEQYF.

The chain employs TRBV7-6 and TRBJ2-1; a weak D match, TRBD2 (6 bases). The CDR3 contains 15 residues. Germline CDR1 is SGHVS and CDR2 is FNYEAQ. Trimming stripped 5 bases from V and 5 bases from J, with 16 bases between. The CDR3 sequence is CASSPLLTGDNEQFF. CDR3 coding DNA: TGTGCCAGCAGCCCCCTTTTGACGGGGGACAATGAGCAGTTCTTC.

V usage is TRBV29-1 and J usage is TRBJ1-5; 10 nucleotides line up with TRBD1. The CDR3 runs 13 residues. Germline V gives CDR1 SQVTM, CDR2 ANQGSEA. J lost 6 bases, V lost 6 bases, and 5 bases had no gene match. DNA of the CDR3: TGCAGCGTAGAGACAGGGGGCGGTCAGCCCCAGCATTTT. Encoded protein: CSVETGGGQPQHF.

This clone has only a few counts. The chain carries TRBV30 and TRBJ1-5; no clear D. The CDR3 is made up of 12 amino acids. The germline CDR1 and CDR2 sequences are GTSNPN and SVGIG (reference sequence). V was shortened by 1 base and J by 7 bases, with 8 bases between the two germline ends. CDR3: CAWSAGFQPQHF. In DNA form, the CDR3 reads TGTGCCTGGAGTGCGGGGTTCCAGCCCCAGCATTTT.